The 14 T cell receptor beta chains presented below share a single source sample, sequenced in a study of response to subunit inactivated influenza vaccine. Via MiXCR, TCRdb re-called the RT-PCR reads, giving one row per CDR3 protein. The sample records around 710,000 distinct CDR3 sequences, about 14% being singletons. The specimen comprised PBMCs from blood, sampled 14 days before vaccination. The source of these receptors is a man between 50 and 59 years old who received an inactivated influenza vaccine.

This clonotype was counted only a few times. This chain connects TRBV30 to TRBJ2-5; 9 bases agree with TRBD1. Germline CDR1 reads GTSNPN; CDR2 reads SVGIG (reference sequence). J lost 5 bases, V lost 6 bases, and 7 bases had no gene match. This CDR3 is 13 amino acids long. The CDR3 protein is CACPGTGKETQYF. As DNA, the CDR3 is TGTGCCTGCCCCGGGACAGGGAAGGAGACCCAGTACTTC.

The chain recombines TRBV24-1 with TRBJ2-5; 7 bases are a match to TRBD1. Germline CDR1 is KGHDR and CDR2 is SFDVKD. Trimming cost V 3 bases and J 1 base; bases outside gene matches: 7. The CDR3 runs to 16 residues. CDR3 amino acids: CATSDRLGTVQETQYF. The CDR3 coding sequence is TGTGCCACCAGTGATCGCCTAGGGACAGTCCAAGAGACCCAGTACTTC.

This clonotype turned up a few times. The rearrangement joins TRBV3-1 to TRBJ1-1; 7 bases align to TRBD1. Germline CDR1 and CDR2: LGHDT and YNNKEL (reference sequence). The V segment lost 3 bases and the J segment 3 bases; nucleotides outside the gene matches: 4. CDR3 size: 14 residues. CDR3 DNA: TGTGCCAGCAGCCAGACAGGGTTTGACACTGAAGCTTTCTTT. It specifies CASSQTGFDTEAFF.

This rearrangement joins TRBV20-1 to TRBJ2-1; 9 bases are a match to TRBD2. The ends lost 4 bases at V and 4 bases at J; junction bases unmatched: 11. Germline V gene sequence: CDR1 DFQATT, CDR2 SNEGSKA (reference sequence). This CDR3 has 16 residues. The DNA for the CDR3 is TGCAGTGCTATCGGATCCGGCGGGGGGGAGTACAATGAGCAGTTCTTC. It yields the protein CSAIGSGGGEYNEQFF.

The rearrangement uses TRBV7-2 and TRBJ1-6; D is perhaps TRBD1 (6 bases). V gave up 5 bases and J gave up 7 bases, with 12 bases separating them. This CDR3 is built from 14 residues. From germline, CDR1 is SGHTA and CDR2 FQGNSA. The CDR3 DNA reads TGTGCCAGCAGCCGACAGGTTACCAATTCACCCCTCCACTTT. Protein: CASSRQVTNSPLHF. Looking up the rest from reference TRBV7-2 and TRBJ1-6 gives the full variable domain: GAGVSQSPSNKVTEKGKDVELRCDPISGHTALYWYRQSLGQGLEFLIYFQGNSAPDKSGLPSDRFSAERTGGSVSTLTIQRTQQEDSAVYLCASSRQVTNSPLHFGNGTRLTVT.

This chain uses TRBV19 with TRBJ1-2; 7 nucleotides line up with TRBD1. This CDR3 is 15 amino acids long. From germline, CDR1 is LNHDA and CDR2 SQIVND (reference sequence). V trimming: 3 bases; J trimming: 2 bases; junction bases outside the gene matches: 6. CDR3 sequence: CASSIHADRNYGYTF. In DNA form, the CDR3 reads TGTGCCAGTAGTATCCACGCGGACAGGAACTATGGCTACACCTTC.

This clonotype was seen more than once but under ten times. The V call is TRBV20-1, the J call TRBJ1-4; no clear D gene. V lost 1 base and J lost 8, with 8 bases in between. Looked up from germline, CDR1 is DFQATT and CDR2 is SNEGSKA (reference sequence). The CDR3 spans 12 residues. The CDR3 is CSARGFEEKLFF. Written as DNA, the CDR3 is TGCAGTGCTAGAGGGTTTGAGGAAAAACTGTTTTTT.

This clonotype came up many times. At one of its ends the junction is not consistent with the germline gene, which may arise from a read error. The genes are TRBV3-1 and TRBJ1-3, with D hard to call. This CDR3 is 12 amino acids long. Germline-derived CDR1 and CDR2 are LGHDT and YNNKEL (reference sequence). The DNA of the CDR3 is TGTGCCAGCAGCCAATCTGAAAACACCATATATTTT. Its protein product is CASSQSENTIYF.

The chain recombines TRBV20-1 with TRBJ2-1; 7 positions agree with TRBD2. There are 15 residues in the CDR3. Unmatched junction bases numbered 9, after V lost 0 bases and J lost 7 bases. Germline-derived CDR1 and CDR2 are DFQATT and SNEGSKA (reference sequence). The DNA of the CDR3 is TGCAGTGCTAGAGACGCGCGGGGGAAGGGAAATGAGCAGTTCTTC. The encoded protein is CSARDARGKGNEQFF.

In this sample, this clonotype turned up a few times. The chain carries TRBV28 and TRBJ2-5, with a weak D call TRBD2 (5 bases). The CDR3 extends over 13 amino acids. From germline, CDR1 is MDHEN and CDR2 SYDVKM. V lost 5 bases and J 5 bases, leaving 12 bases between the germline ends. CDR3 region: CASSPGIMETQYF. The CDR3 bases are TGTGCCAGCAGTCCGGGGATCATGGAGACCCAGTACTTC.

This clonotype was seen only a few times. CDR3 DNA sequence: TGTGCCAGCAGTCTCACAGGGACCCTGGCTCGGGGCTACACCTTC. Its translation is CASSLTGTLARGYTF. J is TRBJ1-2 and V is TRBV27, with D possibly matching TRBD1 (6 bases). V lost 5 bases and J 8 bases, leaving 21 bases between the germline ends. Germline V gene lookup returns CDR1 MNHEY and CDR2 SMNVEV (reference sequence). The CDR3 is made up of 15 amino acids.

This clonotype showed up just a few times. This rearrangement joins TRBV18 to TRBJ2-1; possible D gene TRBD2, 6 bases. The germline V and J ends were trimmed by 5 bases and 7 bases, with 18 bases remaining between them. The CDR3 has 15 residues. CDR1 and CDR2 (germline): KGHSH, LQKENI. CDR3 sequence reads: CASSAVMGGWNEQFF. The CDR3 DNA reads as TGTGCCAGCTCAGCAGTGATGGGGGGTTGGAATGAGCAGTTCTTC.

In this sample, this clonotype turned up a few times. The V gene is TRBV4-3, the J gene TRBJ2-4; TRBD1 matches 8 bases. The CDR3 is 15 residues long. From germline, CDR1 is LGHNA and CDR2 YSLEER. V lost 4 bases, J lost 4 bases, and 6 bases stayed unmatched. The CDR3: CASSRLGQEKNIQYF. The CDR3 DNA reads TGCGCCAGCAGCCGATTGGGACAGGAGAAAAACATTCAGTACTTC.

The CDR3 DNA sequence: TGTGCCAGCAGCCTAAGGCACCTTACCTACAATGAGCAGTTCTTC. Translated: CASSLRHLTYNEQFF. The chain employs TRBV7-2 and TRBJ2-1, with D unresolved. From germline, CDR1 is SGHTA and CDR2 FQGNSA. Trimming pared 5 bases from V and 2 bases from J, leaving 13 bases between. The CDR3 extends over 15 amino acids. Full variable domain (rest looked up from reference TRBV7-2 and TRBJ2-1): GAGVSQSPSNKVTEKGKDVELRCDPISGHTALYWYRQSLGQGLEFLIYFQGNSAPDKSGLPSDRFSAERTGGSVSTLTIQRTQQEDSAVYLCASSLRHLTYNEQFFGPGTRLTVL.